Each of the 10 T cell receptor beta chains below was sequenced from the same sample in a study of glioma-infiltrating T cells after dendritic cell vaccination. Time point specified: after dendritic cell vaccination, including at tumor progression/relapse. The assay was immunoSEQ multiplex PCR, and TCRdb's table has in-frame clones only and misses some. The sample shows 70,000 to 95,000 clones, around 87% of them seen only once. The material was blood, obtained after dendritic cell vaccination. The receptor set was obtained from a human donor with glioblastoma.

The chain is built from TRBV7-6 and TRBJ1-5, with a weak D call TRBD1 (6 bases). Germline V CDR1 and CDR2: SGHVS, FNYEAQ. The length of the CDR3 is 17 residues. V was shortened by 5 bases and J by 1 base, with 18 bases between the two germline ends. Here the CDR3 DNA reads TGTGCCAGCAGCCCAACAGGGCAAGGATTAAGCAATCAGCCCCAGCATTTT. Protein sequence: CASSPTGQGLSNQPQHF.

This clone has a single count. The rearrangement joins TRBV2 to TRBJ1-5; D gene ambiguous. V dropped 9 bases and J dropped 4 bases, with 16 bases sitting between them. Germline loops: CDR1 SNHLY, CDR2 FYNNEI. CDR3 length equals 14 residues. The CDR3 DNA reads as TGTGCCAGTGCTGAGGAAACTGGGAATCAGCCCCAGCATTTT. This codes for CASAEETGNQPQHF.

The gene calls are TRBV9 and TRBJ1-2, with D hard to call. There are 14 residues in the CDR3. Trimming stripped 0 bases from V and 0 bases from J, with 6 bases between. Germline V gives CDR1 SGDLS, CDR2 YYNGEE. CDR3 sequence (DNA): TGTGCCAGCAGCGTAGCTACAGCTAACTATGGCTACACCTTC. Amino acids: CASSVATANYGYTF.

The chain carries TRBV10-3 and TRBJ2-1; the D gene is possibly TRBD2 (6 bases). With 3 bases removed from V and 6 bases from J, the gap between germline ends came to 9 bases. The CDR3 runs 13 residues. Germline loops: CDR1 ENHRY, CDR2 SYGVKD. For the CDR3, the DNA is TGTGCCATCAGTGAAAGACTAGGCAATGAGCAGTTCTTC. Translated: CAISERLGNEQFF.

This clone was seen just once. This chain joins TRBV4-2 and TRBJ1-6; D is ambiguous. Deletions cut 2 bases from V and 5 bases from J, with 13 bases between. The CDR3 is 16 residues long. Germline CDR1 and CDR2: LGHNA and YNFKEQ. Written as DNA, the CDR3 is TGTGCCAGCAGCCAAAGCCCTCGGGGAAATAATTCACCCCTCCACTTT. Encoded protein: CASSQSPRGNNSPLHF.

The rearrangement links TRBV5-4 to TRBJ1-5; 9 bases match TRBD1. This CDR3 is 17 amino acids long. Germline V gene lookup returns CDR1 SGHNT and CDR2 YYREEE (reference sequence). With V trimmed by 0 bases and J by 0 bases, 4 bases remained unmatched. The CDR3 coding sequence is TGTGCCAGCAGCTTGGGGGGGGGACAGGGTAGCAATCAGCCCCAGCATTTT. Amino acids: CASSLGGGQGSNQPQHF.

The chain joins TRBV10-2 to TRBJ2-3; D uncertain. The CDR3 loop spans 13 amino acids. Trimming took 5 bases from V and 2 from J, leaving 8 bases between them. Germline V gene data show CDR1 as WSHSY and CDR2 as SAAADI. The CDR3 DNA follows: TGCGCCAGCAGTTCTTTATCCACAGATACGCAGTATTTT. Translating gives CASSSLSTDTQYF.

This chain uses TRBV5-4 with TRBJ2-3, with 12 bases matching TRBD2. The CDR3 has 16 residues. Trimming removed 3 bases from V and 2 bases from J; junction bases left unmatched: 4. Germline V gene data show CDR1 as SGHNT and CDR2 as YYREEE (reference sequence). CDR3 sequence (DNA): TGTGCCAGCAGCTCAGGACTAGCGGGGATCACAGATACGCAGTATTTT. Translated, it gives CASSSGLAGITDTQYF.

Written as DNA, the CDR3 is TGTGCCAGCTGGGGACATTATTCTAACTATGGCTACACCTTC. Residues: CASWGHYSNYGYTF. The genes are TRBV28 and TRBJ1-2; TRBD1 might be the D (6 bases). V lost 8 bases and J lost 0, with 13 bases in between. This CDR3 region has 14 residues. Germline CDR1 and CDR2: MDHEN and SYDVKM.

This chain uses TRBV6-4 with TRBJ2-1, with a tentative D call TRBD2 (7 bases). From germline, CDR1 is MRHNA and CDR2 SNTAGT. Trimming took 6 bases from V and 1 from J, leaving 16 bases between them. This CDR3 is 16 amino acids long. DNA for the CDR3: TGTGCCAGCAGCCCCGCGGGGGCCCCTTCCTACAATGAGCAGTTCTTC. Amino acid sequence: CASSPAGAPSYNEQFF.